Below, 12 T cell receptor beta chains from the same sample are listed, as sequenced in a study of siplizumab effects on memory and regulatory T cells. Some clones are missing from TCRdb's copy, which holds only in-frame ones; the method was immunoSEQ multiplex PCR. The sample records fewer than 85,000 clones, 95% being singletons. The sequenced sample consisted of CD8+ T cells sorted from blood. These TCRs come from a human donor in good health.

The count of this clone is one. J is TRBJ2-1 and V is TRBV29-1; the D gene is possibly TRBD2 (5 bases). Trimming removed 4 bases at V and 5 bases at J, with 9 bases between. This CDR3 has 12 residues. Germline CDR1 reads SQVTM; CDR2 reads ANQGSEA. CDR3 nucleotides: TGCAGCGTTGCTCCGGGAAACAATGAGCAGTTCTTC. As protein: CSVAPGNNEQFF.

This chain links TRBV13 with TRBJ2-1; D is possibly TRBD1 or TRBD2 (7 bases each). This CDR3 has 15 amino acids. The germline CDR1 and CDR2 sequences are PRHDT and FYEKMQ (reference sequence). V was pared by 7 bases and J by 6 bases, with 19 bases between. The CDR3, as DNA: TGTGCCAGCACCATTCGACAGGGAGGGGGCAATGAGCAGTTCTTC. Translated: CASTIRQGGGNEQFF.

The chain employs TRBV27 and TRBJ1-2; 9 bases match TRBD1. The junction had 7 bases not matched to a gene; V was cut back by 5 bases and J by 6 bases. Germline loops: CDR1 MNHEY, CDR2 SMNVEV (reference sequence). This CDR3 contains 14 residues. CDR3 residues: CASSPLRTGDGYTF. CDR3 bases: TGTGCCAGCAGTCCACTGAGGACAGGGGATGGCTACACCTTC.

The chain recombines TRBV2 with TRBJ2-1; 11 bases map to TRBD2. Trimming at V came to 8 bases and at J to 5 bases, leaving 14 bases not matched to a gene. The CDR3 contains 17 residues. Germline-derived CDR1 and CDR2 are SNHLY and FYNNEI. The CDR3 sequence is CASYSPRELAGDNEQFF. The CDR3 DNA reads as TGTGCCAGCTATTCACCTAGGGAACTAGCGGGGGACAATGAGCAGTTCTTC.

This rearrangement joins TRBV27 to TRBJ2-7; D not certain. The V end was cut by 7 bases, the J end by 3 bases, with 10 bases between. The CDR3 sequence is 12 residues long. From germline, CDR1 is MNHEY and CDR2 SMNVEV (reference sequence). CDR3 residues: CASTGSHYEQYF. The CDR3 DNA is TGTGCCAGCACTGGCTCGCACTACGAGCAGTACTTC.

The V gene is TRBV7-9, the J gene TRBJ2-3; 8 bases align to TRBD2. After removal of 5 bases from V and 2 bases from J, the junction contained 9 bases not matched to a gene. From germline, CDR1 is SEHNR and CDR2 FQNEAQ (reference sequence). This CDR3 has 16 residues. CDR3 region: CASSAFTSGDTDTQYF. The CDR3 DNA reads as TGTGCCAGCAGCGCTTTCACTAGCGGCGACACAGATACGCAGTATTTT. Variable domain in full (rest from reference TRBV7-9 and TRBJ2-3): DTGVSQNPRHKITKRGQNVTFRCDPISEHNRLYWYRQTLGQGPEFLTYFQNEAQLEKSRLLSDRFSAERPKGSFSTLEIQRTEQGDSAMYLCASSAFTSGDTDTQYFGPGTRLTVL.

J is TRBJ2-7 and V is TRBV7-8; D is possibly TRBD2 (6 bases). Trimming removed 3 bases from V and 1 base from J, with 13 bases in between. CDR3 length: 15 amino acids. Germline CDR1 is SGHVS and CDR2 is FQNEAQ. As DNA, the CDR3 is TGTGCCAGCAGCTTCGGAGGGGCTGATTCCTACGAGCAGTACTTC. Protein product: CASSFGGADSYEQYF.

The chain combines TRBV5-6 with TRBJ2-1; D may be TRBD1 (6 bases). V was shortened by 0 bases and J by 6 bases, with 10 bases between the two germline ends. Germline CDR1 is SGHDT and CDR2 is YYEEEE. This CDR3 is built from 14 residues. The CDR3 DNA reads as TGTGCCAGCAGCTTGGCGTTACAGGGCAATGAGCAGTTCTTC. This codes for CASSLALQGNEQFF.

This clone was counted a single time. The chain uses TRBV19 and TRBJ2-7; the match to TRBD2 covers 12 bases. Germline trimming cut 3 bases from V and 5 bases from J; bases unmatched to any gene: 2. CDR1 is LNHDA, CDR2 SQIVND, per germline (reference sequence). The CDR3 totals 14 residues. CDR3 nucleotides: TGTGCCAGTAGTATGACTAGCGGGAGTAACGAGCAGTACTTC. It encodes CASSMTSGSNEQYF.

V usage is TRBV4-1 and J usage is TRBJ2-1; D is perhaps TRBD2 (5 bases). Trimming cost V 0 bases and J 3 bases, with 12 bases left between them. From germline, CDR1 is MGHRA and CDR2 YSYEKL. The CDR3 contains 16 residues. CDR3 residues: CASSQDSSKNYNEQFF. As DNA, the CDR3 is TGCGCCAGCAGCCAAGATTCTAGCAAGAACTACAATGAGCAGTTCTTC.

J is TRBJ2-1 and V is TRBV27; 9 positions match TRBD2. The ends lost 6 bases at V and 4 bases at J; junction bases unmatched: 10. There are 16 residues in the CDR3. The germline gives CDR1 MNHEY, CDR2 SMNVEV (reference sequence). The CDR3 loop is CASRPETSGRYNEQFF. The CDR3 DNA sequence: TGTGCCAGCAGACCAGAGACTAGCGGTCGTTACAATGAGCAGTTCTTC.

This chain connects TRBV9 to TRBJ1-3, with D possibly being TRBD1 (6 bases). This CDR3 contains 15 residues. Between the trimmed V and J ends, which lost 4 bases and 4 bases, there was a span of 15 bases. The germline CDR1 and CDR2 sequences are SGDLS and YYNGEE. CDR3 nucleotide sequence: TGTGCCAGCAGCCCTGAGGGGGTCTCCGGAAACACCATATATTTT. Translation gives CASSPEGVSGNTIYF.